The following is a T cell receptor (beta chain) sequence with its context. This clonotype was picked up many times. The antigen it binds to is not known. Base-call qualities are not available, and no considerably larger clone is one nucleotide away. Moderately to severely active disease, a Clinical Activity Score of at least 3, a NOSPECS grade of at least 4, and a duration under 3 months were present in ophthalmopathy patients. Patients with uncontrolled infections, other autoimmune diseases, pregnancy or lactation were excluded. Clinical symptoms, serum thyroxine and TRAb, thyroid ultrasound, and orbital computed tomography formed the basis for the diagnoses. PBMCs were separated from 10 ml of fresh peripheral blood using Ficoll-Paque density gradient centrifugation. Trizol reagent was used to extract total RNA, and RNA quality was then checked on an Agilent 2100 Bioanalyzer. The CDR3 runs 15 residues from the cysteine to the phenylalanine. CDR3 DNA is the only sequence kept; it has 45 bases, read in frame from the first base. V gives up 3 bases and J gives up 2 bases, and the segment between their germline ends measures 13 bases.

This sample is part of a study of T cells in Graves' hyperthyroidism and ophthalmopathy (dated by TCRdb to about 2019). Regarding the study in general: Peripheral blood was sampled at the time of initial diagnosis, prior to any treatment. To identify distinguishing TCR V-J signatures, a discovery cohort of 100 or so patients was used, comprising 40 to 45 with Graves' ophthalmopathy and about 59 with stable Graves' hyperthyroidism. An independent validation cohort of 18 to 20 hyperthyroidism patients and 17 patients who later progressed to ophthalmopathy tested prospective prediction of ophthalmopathy. For training and testing, the 80 to 100 patients in the discovery cohort were randomly divided in a 7:3 ratio. In more than 5 Graves' hyperthyroidism patients, the study also compared T-cell repertoires from thyroid tissue with T-cell repertoires from blood. After sampling, hyperthyroidism patients received methimazole starting at 30 mg daily, and ophthalmopathy patients received high-dose intravenous methylprednisolone. The paper reports TCR Vbeta CDR3 sequencing of some 140 peripheral blood samples: approximately 43 ophthalmopathy, 70 to 85 hyperthyroidism and approximately 17 progressor patients. The research as a whole found: Sample size was not statistically predetermined, and blinding of investigators to group allocation was not performed. During validation, the model predicted progression to ophthalmopathy a median of around 6 months ahead of onset, with more than 55% sensitivity and almost 75% specificity. A model built on a 13 V-J signature distinguished ophthalmopathy from stable hyperthyroidism, reaching roughly 88% sensitivity and around 82% specificity in cross-validation and 80%/75% in testing. Most expanded thyroid clonotypes (frequency above 0.001) were also detected in blood, suggesting blood repertoires may reflect thyroid immune responses.

Amplification of TCR beta CDR3 regions was carried out from RNA transcripts. A first-round RT-PCR of the TCR CDR3 used the HTBI primer set with the Qiagen OneStep RT-PCR kit. Libraries were constructed in a second round of multiplex PCR, after which size selection and purification were performed. Paired-end sequencing of the libraries was performed with 100 bp reads on an Illumina HiSeq2000. From the authors' description of their analysis: SOAPnuke was used to process the raw data, removing reads that contained adapters or uncalled bases, had a mean Phred below 15, or lacked an exact match to the constant primer or identifier. COPE v1.2.5 was used to merge the high-quality paired reads, and each unique nucleotide sequence was defined as a clonotype. MiTCR v1.1 was used to align clonotypes to the IMGT TRBV, TRBD and TRBJ reference segments. The analysis included only V-J combinations with a frequency above 0.0001, which together covered 99% to 99.2% of the repertoires. The TCS score was defined as F50 (clonal expansion) divided by E x V (chaos), with BLOSUM62-based TCRdist calculated between CDR3 peptides within each V-J. Welch's t-statistics and random forest reduced around 520 V-J features to 13, which were used in a naive Bayes classifier (R e1071). In TCRdb, the public reads were trimmed at Q25 with fastp and aligned with MiXCR, with productive beta chains retained. Records with the same CDR3 protein are collapsed into one entry carrying the most frequent genes and DNA. These V and J calls are TCRdb output, not the study's own analysis. For this sample the table gives hundreds of thousands of distinct CDR3 sequences, of which almost 25% were detected only once. The ten most abundant clones make up around 40% of the sample.

This TCR came from a woman in her thirties or forties with Graves' ophthalmopathy. The rearrangement combines TRBV12-3 or TRBV12-4 with TRBJ1-2, with the D gene not confidently named. The sample comprised blood. CDR3 protein: CASSLGLAGNYGYTF. The base sequence is TGTGCCAGCAGTTTGGGCCTGGCCGGAAACTATGGCTACACCTTC.